This T cell receptor beta chain came from a study of early stage breast cancer tumors. Using immunoSEQ multiplex PCR, the repertoire was profiled, and TCRdb retains in-frame clones only, with some absent. The sample has about 53,000 clones; about 93% are singletons. The TCR sequence derives from a person between 65 and 79 years old with breast cancer. Sequenced: blood.

In nucleotides, the CDR3 is TGTGCCAGCAGGGCTTTTGGCGGGGGGGCTTCCAAGCAGTACTTC. It yields the protein CASRAFGGGASKQYF. The chain recombines TRBV2 with TRBJ2-7; 9 bases align to TRBD2. V gave up 6 bases and J gave up 8 bases; unmatched junction bases: 14. The CDR3 runs 15 residues. Germline V gives CDR1 SNHLY, CDR2 FYNNEI.